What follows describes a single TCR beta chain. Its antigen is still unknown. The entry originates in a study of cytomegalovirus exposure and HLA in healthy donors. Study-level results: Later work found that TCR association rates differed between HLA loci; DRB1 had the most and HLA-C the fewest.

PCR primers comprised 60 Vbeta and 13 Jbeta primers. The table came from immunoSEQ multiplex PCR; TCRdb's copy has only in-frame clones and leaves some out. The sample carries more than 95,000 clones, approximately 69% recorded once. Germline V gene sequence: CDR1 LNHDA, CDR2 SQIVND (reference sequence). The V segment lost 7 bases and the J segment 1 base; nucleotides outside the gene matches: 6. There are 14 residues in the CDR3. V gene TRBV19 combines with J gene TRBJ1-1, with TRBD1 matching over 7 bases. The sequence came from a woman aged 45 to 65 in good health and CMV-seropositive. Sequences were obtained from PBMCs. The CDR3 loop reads CASIPRGKNTEAFF. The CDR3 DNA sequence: TGTGCCAGTATTCCCAGGGGGAAGAACACTGAAGCTTTCTTT.